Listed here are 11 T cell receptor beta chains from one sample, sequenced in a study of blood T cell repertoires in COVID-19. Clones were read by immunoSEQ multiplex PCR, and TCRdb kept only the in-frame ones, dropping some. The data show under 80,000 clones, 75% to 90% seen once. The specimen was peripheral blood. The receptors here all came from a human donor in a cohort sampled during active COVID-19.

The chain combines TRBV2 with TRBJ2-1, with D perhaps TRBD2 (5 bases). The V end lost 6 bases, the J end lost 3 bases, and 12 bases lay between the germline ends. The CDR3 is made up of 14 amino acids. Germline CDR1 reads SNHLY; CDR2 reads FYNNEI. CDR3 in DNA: TGTGCCAGCAGGAGGGATTTTGTCTACAATGAGCAGTTCTTC. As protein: CASRRDFVYNEQFF.

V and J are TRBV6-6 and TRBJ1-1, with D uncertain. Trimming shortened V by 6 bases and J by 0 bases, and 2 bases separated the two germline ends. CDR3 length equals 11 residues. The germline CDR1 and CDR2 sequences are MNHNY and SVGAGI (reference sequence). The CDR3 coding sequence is TGTGCCAGCAGCATGAACACTGAAGCTTTCTTT. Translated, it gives CASSMNTEAFF.

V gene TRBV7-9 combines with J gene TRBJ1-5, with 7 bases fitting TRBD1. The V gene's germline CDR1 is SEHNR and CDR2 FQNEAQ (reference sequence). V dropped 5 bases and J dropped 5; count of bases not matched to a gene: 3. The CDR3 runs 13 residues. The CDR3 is CASSEQGDQPQHF. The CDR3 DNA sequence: TGTGCCAGCAGCGAGCAGGGGGATCAGCCCCAGCATTTT.

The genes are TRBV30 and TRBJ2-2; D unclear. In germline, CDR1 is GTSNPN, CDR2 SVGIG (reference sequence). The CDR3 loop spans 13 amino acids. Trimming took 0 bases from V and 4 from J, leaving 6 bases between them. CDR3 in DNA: TGTGCCTGGAGTGTATCGTCCACCGGGGAGCTGTTTTTT. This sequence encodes CAWSVSSTGELFF.

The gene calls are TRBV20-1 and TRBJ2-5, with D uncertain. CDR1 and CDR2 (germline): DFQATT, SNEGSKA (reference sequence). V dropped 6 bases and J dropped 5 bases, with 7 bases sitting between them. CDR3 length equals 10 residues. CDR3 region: CSAPGETQYF. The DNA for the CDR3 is TGCAGTGCCCCCGGGGAGACCCAGTACTTC.

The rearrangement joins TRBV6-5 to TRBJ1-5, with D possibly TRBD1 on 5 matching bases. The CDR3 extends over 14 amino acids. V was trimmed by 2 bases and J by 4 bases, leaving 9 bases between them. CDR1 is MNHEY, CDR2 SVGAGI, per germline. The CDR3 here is CASSYKKGNQPQHF. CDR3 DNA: TGTGCCAGCAGTTACAAAAAGGGGAATCAGCCCCAGCATTTT.

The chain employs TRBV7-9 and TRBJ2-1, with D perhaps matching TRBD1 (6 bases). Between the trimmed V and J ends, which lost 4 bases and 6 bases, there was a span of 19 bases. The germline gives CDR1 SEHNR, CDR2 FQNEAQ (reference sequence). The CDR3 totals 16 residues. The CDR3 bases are TGTGCCAGCAGCTCCCGGGGATTTAGGGGGAGCAATGAGCAGTTCTTC. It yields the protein CASSSRGFRGSNEQFF.

The CDR3 protein is CATSHTQGSYLAKNIQYF. In nucleotides, the CDR3 is TGTGCCACCAGCCACACCCAGGGGAGCTACCTAGCCAAAAACATTCAGTACTTC. V gene TRBV15 combines with J gene TRBJ2-4, with D perhaps matching TRBD1 (6 bases). The CDR3 is made up of 18 amino acids. Germline V CDR1 and CDR2: LNHNV, YYDKDF (reference sequence). Trimming left V 5 bases short and J 0 bases short, with 20 bases between.

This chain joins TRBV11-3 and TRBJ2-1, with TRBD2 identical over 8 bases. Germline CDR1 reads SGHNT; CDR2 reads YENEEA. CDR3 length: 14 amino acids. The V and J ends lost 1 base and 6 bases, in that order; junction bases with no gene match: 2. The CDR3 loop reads CASSLAGGLNEQFF. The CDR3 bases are TGTGCCAGCAGCTTAGCGGGGGGGCTCAATGAGCAGTTCTTC.

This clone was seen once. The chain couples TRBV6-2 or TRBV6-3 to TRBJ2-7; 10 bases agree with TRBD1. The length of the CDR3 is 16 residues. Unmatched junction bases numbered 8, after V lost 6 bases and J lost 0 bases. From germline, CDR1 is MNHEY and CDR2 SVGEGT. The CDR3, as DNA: TGTGCCAGCAGCCGACAGGGGGCGGCGTTCTCCTACGAGCAGTACTTC. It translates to CASSRQGAAFSYEQYF.

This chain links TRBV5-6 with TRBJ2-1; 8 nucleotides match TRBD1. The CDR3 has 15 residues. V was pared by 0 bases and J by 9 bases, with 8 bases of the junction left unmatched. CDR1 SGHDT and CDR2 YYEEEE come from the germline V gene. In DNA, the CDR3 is TGTGCCAGCAGCTTGGGAAGGTGGGACAGGCCTGAGCAGTTCTTC. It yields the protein CASSLGRWDRPEQFF.